This TCR beta chain comes out of a study of shared clonotypes between healthy human individuals. The study, taken as a whole, reports: Lower generation probabilities were found for non-shared clonotypes than for those shared by all four donors. Memory subsets had estimated richness that was generally smaller than that of naive subsets. Naive CD4 clonotypes were shared across several donors at roughly 4.6%. Researchers sampled blood only, noting tissue repertoires likely differ.

Assay used: immunoSEQ multiplex PCR; TCRdb lists only in-frame clones, some missing. Here the sample spans about 680,000 clones, 92% being singletons. In regard to this clone: The antigen remains undetermined.

Naive-designated CD8 cells lacked CD45RO, were positively enriched for CCR7, and omitted terminally differentiated effector memory CD45RA+ cells. V shed 5 bases and J shed 2 bases, with 9 bases lying between them. CDR3 length equals 14 residues. Germline CDR1 and CDR2: MDHEN and SYDVKM. This receptor was taken from a man younger than 40 in good health. The sequenced sample was naive CD8+ T cells sorted from blood. This chain connects TRBV28 to TRBJ2-2; D is undetermined. Here the CDR3 DNA reads TGTGCCAGCAGTCAACCAAAAAACACCGGGGAGCTGTTTTTT. As protein: CASSQPKNTGELFF.